These 7 T cell receptor beta chains were all obtained from the same sample, sequenced in a study of T cells in Graves' hyperthyroidism and ophthalmopathy. Amplification targeted TCR beta CDR3 regions from RNA transcripts. HTBI primers were employed in a first-round RT-PCR of the TCR CDR3. MiXCR, applied by TCRdb to the multiplex PCR reads, yields one record per CDR3 protein. Of fewer than 450,000 distinct CDR3 sequences in the sample, about a sixth were seen once. The sequencing input was blood. The source of these receptors is a woman younger than 45 with Graves' hyperthyroidism that later progressed to Graves' ophthalmopathy.

Ten or more counts support this clonotype. The chain's CDR3 is CSVDGDSGSSYNEQFF. CDR3 bases: TGCAGCGTTGACGGAGATAGCGGAAGCTCCTACAATGAGCAGTTCTTC. The genes are TRBV29-1 and TRBJ2-1, with D tentatively TRBD2 (6 bases). From germline, CDR1 is SQVTM and CDR2 ANQGSEA. CDR3 length: 16 amino acids. V lost 3 bases and J lost 0, with 15 bases in between.

This clonotype has a handful of counts. V is TRBV24-1 and J is TRBJ2-1; no clear D gene. The CDR3 has 14 residues. The germline gives CDR1 KGHDR, CDR2 SFDVKD. V was clipped by 6 bases and J by 0 bases, with 8 bases between them. The CDR3 bases are TGTGCCACCAGTCAGTCGAGCTCCTACAATGAGCAGTTCTTC. Residues: CATSQSSSYNEQFF.

This clonotype was seen ten or more times. The chain joins TRBV5-8 to TRBJ2-1; D is perhaps TRBD2 (7 bases). Trimming left V 4 bases short and J 2 bases short, with 13 bases between. Germline lookup yields CDR1 SGHTS and CDR2 YDEGEE. CDR3 size: 15 residues. The CDR3 sequence: CASSGRGGTYNEQFF. CDR3 nucleotides: TGTGCCAGCAGCGGGAGGGGGGGGACCTACAATGAGCAGTTCTTC.

This clonotype was seen at least ten times. The chain is built from TRBV7-9 and TRBJ2-7; 10 bases are a match to TRBD2. The length of the CDR3 is 13 residues. Trimming cost V 5 bases and J 5 bases; bases outside gene matches: 3. From germline, CDR1 is SEHNR and CDR2 FQNEAQ (reference sequence). Here the CDR3 reads CASSGLAVDEQYF. The CDR3 DNA is TGTGCCAGCAGCGGACTAGCGGTAGACGAGCAGTACTTC. Variable domain in full (rest from reference TRBV7-9 and TRBJ2-7): DTGVSQNPRHKITKRGQNVTFRCDPISEHNRLYWYRQTLGQGPEFLTYFQNEAQLEKSRLLSDRFSAERPKGSFSTLEIQRTEQGDSAMYLCASSGLAVDEQYFGPGTRLTVT.

At least ten counts were recorded for this clonotype. The gene calls are TRBV28 and TRBJ2-3, with a tentative D call TRBD2 (6 bases). Germline V lookup: CDR1 MDHEN, CDR2 SYDVKM. This CDR3 spans 19 amino acids. With 3 bases removed from V and 2 bases from J, the gap between germline ends came to 24 bases. The CDR3 nucleotides are TGTGCCAGCAGTTTCGTTAGGGGAGGTACACGTTTTGACACAGATACGCAGTATTTT. Protein product: CASSFVRGGTRFDTDTQYF.

This clonotype was counted at least ten times. The gene calls are TRBV6-2 or TRBV6-3 and TRBJ1-5; D might be TRBD1 (5 bases). The V and J ends lost 4 bases and 6 bases respectively, with 13 bases between them. CDR1 MNHEY and CDR2 SVGEGT come from the germline V gene. The CDR3 sequence is 14 residues long. CDR3 coding DNA: TGTGCCAGCAGTTTGGGGGGGGAAAGTCAGCCCCAGCATTTT. Amino acids: CASSLGGESQPQHF.

The chain joins TRBV4-1 to TRBJ2-1; no definite D call. The germline V and J ends were trimmed by 1 base and 9 bases, with 10 bases remaining between them. CDR3 length equals 13 residues. CDR1 and CDR2 from the germline V gene are MGHRA and YSYEKL. CDR3 in DNA: TGCGCCAGCAGCCAAGTTCGGCTTAGTGAGCAGTTCTTC. Translating gives CASSQVRLSEQFF.